The source of this T cell receptor beta chain is a study of blood T cells in healthy people across ages. Across the study: Per two T cells, template switching captured roughly one barcoded beta molecule. Regarding the study as a whole: TCR beta diversity was tightly associated with the proportion of naive T cells.

The CDR3 covers 15 residues. From germline, CDR1 is KGHDR and CDR2 SFDVKD. With V trimmed by 0 bases and J by 1 base, 0 bases remained unmatched. The second PCR ran roughly 7 to 11 cycles with a sample-barcoded 5' primer and J-beta primers. A single record per CDR3 protein comes from TCRdb applying MiXCR to the 5' RACE reads. This sample yields around 750,000 distinct CDR3 sequences, of which about 55% are seen a single time; about 38% belongs to the top ten. About this clonotype itself: The antigen remains undetermined.

This TCR derives from an elderly man in good health. The rearrangement links TRBV24-1 to TRBJ2-3, with 7 bases identical to TRBD2. Sequenced input: blood. The chain's CDR3 is CATSDLTSGTDTQYF. As DNA, the CDR3 is TGTGCCACCAGTGATTTGACTAGCGGCACAGATACGCAGTATTTT.